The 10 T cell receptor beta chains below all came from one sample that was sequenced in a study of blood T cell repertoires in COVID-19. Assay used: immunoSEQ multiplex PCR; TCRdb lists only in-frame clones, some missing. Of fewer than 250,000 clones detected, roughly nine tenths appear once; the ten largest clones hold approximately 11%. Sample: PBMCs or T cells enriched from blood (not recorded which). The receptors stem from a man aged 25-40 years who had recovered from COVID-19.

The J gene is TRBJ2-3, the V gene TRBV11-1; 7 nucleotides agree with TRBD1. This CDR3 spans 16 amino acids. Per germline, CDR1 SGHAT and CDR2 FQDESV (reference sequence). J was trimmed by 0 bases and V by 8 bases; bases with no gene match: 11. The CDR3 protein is CASALQGTLSTDTQYF. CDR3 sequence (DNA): TGTGCCAGCGCCCTACAGGGGACCCTTAGCACAGATACGCAGTATTTT. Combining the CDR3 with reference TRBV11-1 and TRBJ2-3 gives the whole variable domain EAEVAQSPRYKITEKSQAVAFWCDPISGHATLYWYRQILGQGPELLVQFQDESVVDDSQLPKDRFSAERLKGVDSTLKIQPAELGDSAMYLCASALQGTLSTDTQYFGPGTRLTVL.

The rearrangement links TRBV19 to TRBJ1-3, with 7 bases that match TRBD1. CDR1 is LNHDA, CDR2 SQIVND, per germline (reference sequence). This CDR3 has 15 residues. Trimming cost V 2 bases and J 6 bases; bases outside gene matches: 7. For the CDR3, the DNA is TGTGCCAGTAGTATAAGGGGACAGCTTGAAAACACCATATATTTT. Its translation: CASSIRGQLENTIYF. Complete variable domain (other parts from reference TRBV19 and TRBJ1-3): DGGITQSPKYLFRKEGQNVTLSCEQNLNHDAMYWYRQDPGQGLRLIYYSQIVNDFQKGDIAEGYSVSREKKESFPLTVTSAQKNPTAFYLCASSIRGQLENTIYFGEGSWLTVV.

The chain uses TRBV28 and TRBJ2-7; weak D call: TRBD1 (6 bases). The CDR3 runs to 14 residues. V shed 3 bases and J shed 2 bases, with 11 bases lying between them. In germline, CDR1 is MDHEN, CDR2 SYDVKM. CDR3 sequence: CASSFPQGTYEQYF. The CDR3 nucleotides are TGTGCCAGCAGTTTTCCTCAGGGGACCTACGAGCAGTACTTC.

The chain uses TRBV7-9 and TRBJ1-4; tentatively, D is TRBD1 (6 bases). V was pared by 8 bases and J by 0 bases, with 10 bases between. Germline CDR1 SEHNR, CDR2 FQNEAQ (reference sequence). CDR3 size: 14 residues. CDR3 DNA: TGTGCCAGCGGACAGACAACAACTAATGAAAAACTGTTTTTT. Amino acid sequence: CASGQTTTNEKLFF.

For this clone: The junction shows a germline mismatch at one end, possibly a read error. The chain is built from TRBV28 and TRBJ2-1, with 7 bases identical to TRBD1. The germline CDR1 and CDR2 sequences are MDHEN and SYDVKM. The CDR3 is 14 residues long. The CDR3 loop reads CASSLRVSRQGSVF. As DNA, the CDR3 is TGTGCCAGCAGCCTTAGGGTCTCCAGACAGGGTTCGGTCTTC.

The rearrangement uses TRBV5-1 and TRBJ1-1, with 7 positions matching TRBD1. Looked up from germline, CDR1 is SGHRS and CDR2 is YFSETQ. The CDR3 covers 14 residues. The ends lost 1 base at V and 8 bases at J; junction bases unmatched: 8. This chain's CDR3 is CASSLFTGEVEAFF. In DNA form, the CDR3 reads TGCGCCAGCAGCTTGTTCACAGGGGAGGTAGAAGCTTTCTTT. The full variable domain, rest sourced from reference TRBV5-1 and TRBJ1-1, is KAGVTQTPRYLIKTRGQQVTLSCSPISGHRSVSWYQQTPGQGLQFLFEYFSETQRNKGNFPGRFSGRQFSNSRSEMNVSTLELGDSALYLCASSLFTGEVEAFFGQGTRLTVV.

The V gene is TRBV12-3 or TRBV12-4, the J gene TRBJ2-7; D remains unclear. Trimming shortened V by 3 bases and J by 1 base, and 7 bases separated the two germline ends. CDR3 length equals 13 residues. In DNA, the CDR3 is TGTGCCAGCAGTTTTGGTCAGTCCTACGAGCAGTACTTC. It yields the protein CASSFGQSYEQYF.

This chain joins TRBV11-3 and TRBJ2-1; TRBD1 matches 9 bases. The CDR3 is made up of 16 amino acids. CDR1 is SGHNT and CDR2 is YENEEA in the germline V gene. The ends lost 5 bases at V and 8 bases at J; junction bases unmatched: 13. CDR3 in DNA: TGTGCCAGCAGCCCAACACCGGGACAGGGAAGGGATGAGCAGTTCTTC. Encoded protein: CASSPTPGQGRDEQFF.

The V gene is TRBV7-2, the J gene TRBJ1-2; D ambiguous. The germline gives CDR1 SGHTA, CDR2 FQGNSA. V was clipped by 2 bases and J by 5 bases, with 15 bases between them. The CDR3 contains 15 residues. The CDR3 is CASSLTRLSAYGYTF. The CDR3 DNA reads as TGTGCCAGCAGCTTAACCCGGTTGAGCGCATATGGCTACACCTTC.

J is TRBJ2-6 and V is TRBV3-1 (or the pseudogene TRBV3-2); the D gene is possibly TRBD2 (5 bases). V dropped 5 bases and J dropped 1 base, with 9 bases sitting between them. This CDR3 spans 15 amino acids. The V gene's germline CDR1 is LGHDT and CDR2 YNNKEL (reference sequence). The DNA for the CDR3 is TGTGCCAGCAGCTTAAGGGAGTCTGGGGCCAACGTCCTGACTTTC. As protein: CASSLRESGANVLTF.